This entry features one T cell receptor beta chain sequence. The antigen remains undetermined. These data originate in a study of vaccination and CD4 T cells after COVID-19. The study, taken as a whole, reports: Median SARS-CoV-2-reactive clonotype numbers went up from roughly 21 to 40, but not significantly.

The treatment denotes: roughly ten-day PBMC culture with coronavirus spike peptide pools or control peptides (ViraFEST assay). US Alpha, Beta and Delta variants postdated the positive PCR dates, which ran from March to December 2020. Cultured CD4+ T-cell DNA underwent Oncomine TCR Beta short-read sequencing. One entry per CDR3 protein, called by TCRdb with MiXCR from the PCR reads. The table records roughly 20,000 distinct CDR3 sequences, more than 40% of them present only once. The sequences come from CD4+ T cells from blood, cultured in vitro, collected before SARS-CoV-2 vaccination. The origin of this receptor is a human donor who had recovered from COVID-19.

CDR3 coding DNA: TGTGCCAGCAGTGATACTCCGTATTCAGATACGCAGTATTTT. It codes for CASSDTPYSDTQYF. The rearrangement links TRBV2 to TRBJ2-3; D is unclear. Germline CDR1 and CDR2: SNHLY and FYNNEI. Trimming took 3 bases from V and 4 from J, leaving 11 bases between them. This CDR3 spans 14 amino acids.